The 3 T cell receptor beta chains listed next were all sequenced from one sample in a study of T cell responses to AZD1222 COVID-19 vaccine. The assay was immunoSEQ multiplex PCR, and TCRdb's table has in-frame clones only and misses some. Of under 110,000 clones in the sample, 90% were seen once. The sample here was peripheral blood, taken on day 0 of AZD1222 vaccination. These receptors were taken from an adult in good health.

This clone was seen a single time. This sequence joins TRBV7-9 and TRBJ1-1; D remains ambiguous. Germline CDR1 and CDR2: SEHNR and FQNEAQ (reference sequence). This CDR3 is 12 amino acids long. V shed 5 bases and J shed 2 bases, with 6 bases lying between them. CDR3: CASSPSNTEAFF. Here the CDR3 DNA reads TGTGCCAGCAGCCCGAGCAACACTGAAGCTTTCTTT.

V usage is TRBV3-1 (or the pseudogene TRBV3-2) and J usage is TRBJ2-7; the match to TRBD1 covers 7 bases. The trim removed 0 bases at V and 0 bases at J, leaving 8 bases unmatched. Germline V gene lookup returns CDR1 LGHDT and CDR2 YNNKEL (reference sequence). The CDR3 is 17 amino acids. This chain's CDR3 is CASSQDRVDRASYEQYF. DNA of the CDR3: TGTGCCAGCAGCCAAGATCGAGTTGACAGGGCCTCCTACGAGCAGTACTTC.

J is TRBJ2-7 and V is TRBV13; tentative D call: TRBD1 (6 bases). The germline gives CDR1 PRHDT, CDR2 FYEKMQ (reference sequence). V was pared by 7 bases and J by 6 bases, with 13 bases between. The CDR3 length is 12 residues. Here the CDR3 DNA reads TGTGCCAGCACCCAAGGGGGAAGCGAGCAGTACTTC. Translation gives CASTQGGSEQYF. Complete variable domain (other parts from reference TRBV13 and TRBJ2-7): AAGVIQSPRHLIKEKRETATLKCYPIPRHDTVYWYQQGPGQDPQFLISFYEKMQSDKGSIPDRFSAQQFSDYHSELNMSSLELGDSALYFCASTQGGSEQYFGPGTRLTVT.